This T cell receptor beta chain was sequenced in a study of identifying expanded T cells in peripheral blood. General study points: Technical replicates showed approximately 1.2 changed clones; around 2 weeks 15 to 20; four weeks 19.

This clone was seen at least ten times. Antigen: not known. The germline V and J ends were trimmed by 7 bases and 3 bases, with 16 bases remaining between them. The CDR3 loop spans 14 amino acids. CDR1 and CDR2 from the germline V gene are MDHEN and SYDVKM. Some clones are missing from TCRdb's copy, which holds only in-frame ones; the method was immunoSEQ multiplex PCR. The repertoire includes about 100,000 clones, about 91% of them detected once, and over 12% sits in the top ten. Healthy donors had no documented immune events, such as infections, while sampled. This rearrangement joins TRBV28 to TRBJ2-7, with TRBD2 as a possible D gene (6 bases). The receptor was derived from a person aged 18 to 70 in good health. Sequenced input: blood. Here the CDR3 DNA reads TGTGCCAGCACCCCCGTGGAGGGAGACTACGAGCAGTACTTC. Residues: CASTPVEGDYEQYF.